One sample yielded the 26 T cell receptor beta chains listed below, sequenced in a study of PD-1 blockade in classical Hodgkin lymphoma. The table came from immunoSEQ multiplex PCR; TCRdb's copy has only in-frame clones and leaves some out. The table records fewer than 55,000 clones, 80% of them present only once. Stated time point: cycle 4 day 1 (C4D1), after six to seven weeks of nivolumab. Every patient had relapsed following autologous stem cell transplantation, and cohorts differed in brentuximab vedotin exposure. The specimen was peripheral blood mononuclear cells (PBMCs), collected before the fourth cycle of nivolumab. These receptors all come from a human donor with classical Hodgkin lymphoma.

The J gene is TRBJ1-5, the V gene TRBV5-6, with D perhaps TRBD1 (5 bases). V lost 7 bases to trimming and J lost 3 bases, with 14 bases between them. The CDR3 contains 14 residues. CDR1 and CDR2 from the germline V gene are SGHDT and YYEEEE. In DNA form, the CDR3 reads TGTGCCAGCTCCCAAAGGGGCATCAATCAGCCCCAGCATTTT. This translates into CASSQRGINQPQHF.

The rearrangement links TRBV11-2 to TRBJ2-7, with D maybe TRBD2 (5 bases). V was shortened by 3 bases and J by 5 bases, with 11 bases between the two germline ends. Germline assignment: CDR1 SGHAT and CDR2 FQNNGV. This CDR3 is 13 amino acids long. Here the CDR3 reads CASSFSGVDEQYF. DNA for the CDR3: TGTGCCAGCAGCTTCAGCGGCGTCGACGAGCAGTACTTC.

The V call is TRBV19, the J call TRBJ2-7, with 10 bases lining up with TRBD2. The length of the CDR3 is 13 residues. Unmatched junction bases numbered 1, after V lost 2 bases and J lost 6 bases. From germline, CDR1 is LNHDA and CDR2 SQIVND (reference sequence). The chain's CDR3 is CASSILAGAEQYF. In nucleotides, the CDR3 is TGTGCCAGTAGTATACTAGCGGGGGCCGAGCAGTACTTC. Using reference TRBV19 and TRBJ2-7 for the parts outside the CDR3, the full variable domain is DGGITQSPKYLFRKEGQNVTLSCEQNLNHDAMYWYRQDPGQGLRLIYYSQIVNDFQKGDIAEGYSVSREKKESFPLTVTSAQKNPTAFYLCASSILAGAEQYFGPGTRLTVT.

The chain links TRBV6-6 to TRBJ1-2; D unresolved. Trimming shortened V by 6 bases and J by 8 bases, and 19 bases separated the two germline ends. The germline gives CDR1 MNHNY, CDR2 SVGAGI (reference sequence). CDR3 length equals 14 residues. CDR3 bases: TGTGCCAGCAGCCCCATGATAAGGGAAGGGGGCTACACCTTC. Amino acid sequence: CASSPMIREGGYTF.

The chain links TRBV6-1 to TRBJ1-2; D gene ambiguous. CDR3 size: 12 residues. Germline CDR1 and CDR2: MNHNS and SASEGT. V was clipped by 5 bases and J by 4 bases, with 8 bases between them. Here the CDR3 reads CASSSGGYGYTF. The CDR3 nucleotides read TGTGCCAGCAGTTCAGGAGGCTATGGCTACACCTTC.

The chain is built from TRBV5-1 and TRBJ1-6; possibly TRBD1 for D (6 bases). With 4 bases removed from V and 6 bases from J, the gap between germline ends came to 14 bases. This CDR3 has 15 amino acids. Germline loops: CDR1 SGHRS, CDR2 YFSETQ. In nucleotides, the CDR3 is TGCGCCAGCAGCCAGAGCACAGGGATTAATTCACCCCTCCACTTT. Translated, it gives CASSQSTGINSPLHF.

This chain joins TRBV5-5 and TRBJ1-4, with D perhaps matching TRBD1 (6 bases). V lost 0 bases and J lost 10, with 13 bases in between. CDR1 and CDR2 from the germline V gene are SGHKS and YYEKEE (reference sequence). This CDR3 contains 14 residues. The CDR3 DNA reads TGTGCCAGCAGCTTGGAGGGGGTCCGTGGAAAACTGTTTTTT. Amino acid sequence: CASSLEGVRGKLFF.

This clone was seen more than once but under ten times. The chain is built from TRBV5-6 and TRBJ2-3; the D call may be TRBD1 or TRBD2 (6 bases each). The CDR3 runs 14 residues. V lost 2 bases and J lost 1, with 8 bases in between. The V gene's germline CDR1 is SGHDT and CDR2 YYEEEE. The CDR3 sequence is CASSLRGGTDTQYF. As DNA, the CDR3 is TGTGCCAGCAGCTTAAGGGGGGGCACAGATACGCAGTATTTT.

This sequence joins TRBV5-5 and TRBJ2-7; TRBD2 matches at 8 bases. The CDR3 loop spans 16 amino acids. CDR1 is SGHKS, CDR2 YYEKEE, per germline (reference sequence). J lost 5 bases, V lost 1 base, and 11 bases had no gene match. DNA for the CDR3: TGTGCCAGCAGCTTGCCACACCCGGGGGGGCCACACGAGCAGTACTTC. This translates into CASSLPHPGGPHEQYF.

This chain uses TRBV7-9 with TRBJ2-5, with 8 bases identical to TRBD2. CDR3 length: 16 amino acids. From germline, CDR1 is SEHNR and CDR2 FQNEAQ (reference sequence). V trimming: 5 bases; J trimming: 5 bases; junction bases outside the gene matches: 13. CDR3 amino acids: CASSQLAAPSRETQYF. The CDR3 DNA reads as TGTGCCAGCAGCCAACTAGCGGCCCCTTCCCGGGAGACCCAGTACTTC.

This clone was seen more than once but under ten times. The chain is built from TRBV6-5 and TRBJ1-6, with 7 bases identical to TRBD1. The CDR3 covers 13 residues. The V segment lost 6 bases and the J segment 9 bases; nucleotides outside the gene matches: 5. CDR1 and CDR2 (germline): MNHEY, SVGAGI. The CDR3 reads CASRPGQPSPLHF. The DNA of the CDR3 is TGTGCCAGCAGACCGGGACAGCCTTCACCCCTCCACTTT.

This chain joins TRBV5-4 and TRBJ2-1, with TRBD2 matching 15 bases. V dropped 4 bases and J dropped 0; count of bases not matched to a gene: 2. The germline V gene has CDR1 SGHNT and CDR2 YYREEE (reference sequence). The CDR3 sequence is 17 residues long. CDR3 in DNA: TGTGCCAGCAGCACGGGACTAGCGGGGGGCTCCTACAATGAGCAGTTCTTC. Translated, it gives CASSTGLAGGSYNEQFF.

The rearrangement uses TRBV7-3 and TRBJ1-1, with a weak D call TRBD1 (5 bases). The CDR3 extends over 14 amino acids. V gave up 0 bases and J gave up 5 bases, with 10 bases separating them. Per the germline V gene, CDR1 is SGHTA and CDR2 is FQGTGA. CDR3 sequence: CASSLTGVETEAFF. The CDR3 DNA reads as TGTGCCAGCAGCTTAACAGGGGTGGAAACTGAAGCTTTCTTT.

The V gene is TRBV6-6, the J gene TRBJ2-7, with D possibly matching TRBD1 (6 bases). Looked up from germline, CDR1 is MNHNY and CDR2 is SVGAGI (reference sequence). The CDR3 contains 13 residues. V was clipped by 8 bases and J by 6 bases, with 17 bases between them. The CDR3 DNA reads TGTGCCAGCGCCGTCACAGGGACGGGCGAGCAGTACTTC. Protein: CASAVTGTGEQYF.

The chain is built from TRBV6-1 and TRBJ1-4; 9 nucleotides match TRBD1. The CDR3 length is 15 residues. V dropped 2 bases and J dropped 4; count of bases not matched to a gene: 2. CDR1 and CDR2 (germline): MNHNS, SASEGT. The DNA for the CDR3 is TGTGCCAGCAGTGAACAGGGACAGGGTAATGAAAAACTGTTTTTT. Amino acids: CASSEQGQGNEKLFF.

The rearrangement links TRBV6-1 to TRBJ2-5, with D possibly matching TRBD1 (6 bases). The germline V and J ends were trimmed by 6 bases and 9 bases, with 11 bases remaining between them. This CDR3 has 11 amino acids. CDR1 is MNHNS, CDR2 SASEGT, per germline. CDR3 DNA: TGTGCCAGCAGGACGACAGGCGCCCAGTACTTC. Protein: CASRTTGAQYF.

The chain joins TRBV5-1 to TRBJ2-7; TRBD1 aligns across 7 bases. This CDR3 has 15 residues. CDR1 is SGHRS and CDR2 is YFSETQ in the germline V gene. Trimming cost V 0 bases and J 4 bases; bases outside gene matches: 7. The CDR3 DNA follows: TGCGCCAGCAGCTTGGGGGGACAGATGATTTACGAGCAGTACTTC. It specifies CASSLGGQMIYEQYF.

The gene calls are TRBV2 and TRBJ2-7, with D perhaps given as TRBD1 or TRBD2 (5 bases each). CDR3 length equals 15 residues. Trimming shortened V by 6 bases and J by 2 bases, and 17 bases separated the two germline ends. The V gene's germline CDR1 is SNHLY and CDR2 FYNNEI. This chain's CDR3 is CASRSLRDRPYEQYF. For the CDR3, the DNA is TGTGCCAGCAGGTCCCTCCGGGACCGCCCCTACGAGCAGTACTTC.

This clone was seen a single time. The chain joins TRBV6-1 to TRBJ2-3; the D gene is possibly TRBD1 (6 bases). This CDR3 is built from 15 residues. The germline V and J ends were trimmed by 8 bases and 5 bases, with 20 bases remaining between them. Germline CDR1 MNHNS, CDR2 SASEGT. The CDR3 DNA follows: TGTGCCAGCTGCACCAAGGGGACAAGGGGAGATACGCAGTATTTT. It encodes CASCTKGTRGDTQYF.

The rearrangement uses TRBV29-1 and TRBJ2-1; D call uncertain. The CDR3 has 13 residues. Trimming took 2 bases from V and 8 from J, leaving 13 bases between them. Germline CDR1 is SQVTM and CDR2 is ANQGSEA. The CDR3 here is CSVESPRGYEQFF. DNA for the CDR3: TGCAGCGTTGAATCCCCCCGAGGCTATGAGCAGTTCTTC.

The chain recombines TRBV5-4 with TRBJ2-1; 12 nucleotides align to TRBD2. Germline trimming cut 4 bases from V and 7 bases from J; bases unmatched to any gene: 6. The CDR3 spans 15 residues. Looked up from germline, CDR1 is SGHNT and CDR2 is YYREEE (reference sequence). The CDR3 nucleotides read TGTGCCAGCAGCCTTGGACTAGCGGGACAGAATGAGCAGTTCTTC. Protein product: CASSLGLAGQNEQFF.

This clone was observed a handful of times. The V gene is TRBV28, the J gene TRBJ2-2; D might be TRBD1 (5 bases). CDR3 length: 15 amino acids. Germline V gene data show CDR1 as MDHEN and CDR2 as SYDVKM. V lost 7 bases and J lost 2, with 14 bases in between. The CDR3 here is CASKEGAPNTGELFF. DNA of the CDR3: TGTGCCAGCAAGGAAGGGGCGCCTAACACCGGGGAGCTGTTTTTT.

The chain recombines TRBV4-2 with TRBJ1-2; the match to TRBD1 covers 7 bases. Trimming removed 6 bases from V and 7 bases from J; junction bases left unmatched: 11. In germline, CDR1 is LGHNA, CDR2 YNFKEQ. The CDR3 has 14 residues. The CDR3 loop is CASRAGQRVTGYTF. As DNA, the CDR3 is TGTGCCAGCAGGGCGGGACAGAGGGTTACTGGCTACACCTTC.

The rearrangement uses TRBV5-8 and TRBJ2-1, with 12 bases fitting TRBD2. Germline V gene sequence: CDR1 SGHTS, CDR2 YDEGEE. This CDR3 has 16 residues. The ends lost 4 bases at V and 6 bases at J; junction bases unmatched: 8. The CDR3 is CASSGETSGRSNEQFF. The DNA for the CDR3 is TGTGCCAGCAGCGGCGAGACTAGCGGGAGAAGCAATGAGCAGTTCTTC.

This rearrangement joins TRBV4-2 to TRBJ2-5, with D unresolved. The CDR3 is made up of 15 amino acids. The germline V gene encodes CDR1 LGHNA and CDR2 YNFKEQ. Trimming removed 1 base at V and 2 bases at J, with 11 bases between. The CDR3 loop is CASSQVSPAQETQYF. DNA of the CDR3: TGTGCCAGCAGCCAAGTCAGTCCGGCACAAGAGACCCAGTACTTC.

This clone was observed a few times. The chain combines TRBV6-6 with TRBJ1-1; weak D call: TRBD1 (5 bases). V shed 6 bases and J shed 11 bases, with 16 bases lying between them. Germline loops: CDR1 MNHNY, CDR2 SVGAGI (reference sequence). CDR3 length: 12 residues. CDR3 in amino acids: CASSSPDRGAFF. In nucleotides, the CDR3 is TGTGCCAGCAGCTCACCGGACCGGGGGGCTTTCTTT.